This TCR beta chain was found in a study of cytomegalovirus exposure and HLA in healthy donors. Study-wide background: About 85 million unique TCR sequences came from HLA-typed donors in an early release. The study placed about 86% of its 398 genotyped donors in the Caucasian-associated ancestry cluster.

The primer mix had 60 Vbeta and 13 Jbeta primers. Produced via immunoSEQ multiplex PCR; TCRdb's table is partial and in-frame only. The table has approximately 77,000 clones, roughly 76% seen once; the top ten hold over 10%. About this clone: What it binds is not known.

Study conclusions and caveats: In a later analysis, TCR association rates varied by HLA locus: DRB1 most, HLA-C fewest. Reports indicate that TCR beta sequences accurately predicted the HLA-A and HLA-B alleles of most subjects.

Germline V CDR1 and CDR2: SGHRS, YFSETQ. The CDR3 sequence is 17 residues long. V gave up 4 bases and J gave up 3 bases; unmatched junction bases: 9. This sequence was found in a male donor in good health and CMV-seropositive. The sample taken for sequencing was PBMCs. This chain connects TRBV5-1 to TRBJ2-3, with 12 nucleotides matching TRBD2. The CDR3 nucleotides are TGCGCCAGCAGCCCTGGACTAGCGGGGAAGGCAACAGATACGCAGTATTTT. This sequence encodes CASSPGLAGKATDTQYF. The entire variable domain, with the rest obtained from reference TRBV5-1 and TRBJ2-3, is as follows: KAGVTQTPRYLIKTRGQQVTLSCSPISGHRSVSWYQQTPGQGLQFLFEYFSETQRNKGNFPGRFSGRQFSNSRSEMNVSTLELGDSALYLCASSPGLAGKATDTQYFGPGTRLTVL.